This TCR beta chain was recovered during a study of cytomegalovirus exposure and HLA in healthy donors. The PCR employed 60 Vbeta primers together with 13 Jbeta primers. Data came from immunoSEQ multiplex PCR; TCRdb stores just in-frame clones and leaves some out. The sample consists of about 98,000 clones, around 80% of them appearing once. A remark on this clone: As yet, its antigen is unknown.

These donors, healthy bone marrow donors, were studied. This CDR3 contains 15 residues. Trimming shortened V by 0 bases and J by 5 bases, and 14 bases separated the two germline ends. The germline CDR1 and CDR2 sequences are LNHNV and YYDKDF (reference sequence). Study-level points and caveats: Common viral pathogens seemed, in a later analysis, to connect with several of the most significant clusters. Apart from CMV serostatus, no immune exposure information was available.

The rearrangement uses TRBV15 and TRBJ2-7, with a tentative D call TRBD1 (6 bases). The material sequenced was PBMCs. The receptor comes from a man aged 18 to 29 in good health and CMV-seropositive. The CDR3 bases are TGTGCCACCAGCAGAGATGGGGCAGGGGCGGACGAGCAGTACTTC. Protein sequence: CATSRDGAGADEQYF. Complete variable domain (other parts from reference TRBV15 and TRBJ2-7): DAMVIQNPRYQVTQFGKPVTLSCSQTLNHNVMYWYQQKSSQAPKLLFHYYDKDFNNEADTPDNFQSRRPNTSFCFLDIRSPGLGDTAMYLCATSRDGAGADEQYFGPGTRLTVT.